The clone carrying this T cell receptor beta chain showed up just once. The antigen remains undetermined. Assay used: immunoSEQ multiplex PCR; TCRdb lists only in-frame clones, some missing. The sample contains approximately 2.5 million clones, 90% to 95% of which appear only once. The data stem from a study of shared clonotypes between healthy human individuals. CDR1 and CDR2 (germline): MGHRA, YSYEKL. With V trimmed by 1 base and J by 4 bases, 11 bases remained unmatched. The CDR3 runs 17 residues. Study-wide findings and caveats: The study generally estimated greater richness for naive than memory subsets.

The chain joins TRBV4-1 to TRBJ1-2, with 8 bases fitting TRBD1. Input material: naive CD4+ T cells sorted from blood. Subset specified: CD45RA+ positively selected. The sequence derives from a man aged 18 to 30 in good health. The CDR3 bases are TGCGCCAGCAGCCAAGTGGCGGCCGGGACAGGACCCTATGGCTACACCTTC. Translation gives CASSQVAAGTGPYGYTF.